This TCR beta chain was captured by sequencing in a study of identical twins. Study observations and caveats: The study found excess low generation probability among twin-shared out-of-frame alpha sequences. Insertions were fewer in abundant cord blood beta clonotypes, whereas memory repertoires showed none of this pattern.

Comment on this clonotype: Its antigen is not known.

MiXCR, run by TCRdb on the 5' RACE reads, gives a single entry per CDR3 protein. The sample holds around 570,000 distinct CDR3 sequences, around a tenth seen once. The data also belong to a second study, concerning yellow fever vaccine responses in identical twins.

The sample was PBMCs. The receptor was derived from a woman under 30 in good health.

CDR3 residues: CASKQDRGPQETQYF. In DNA, the CDR3 is TGTGCCAGCAAGCAGGACAGGGGCCCACAAGAGACCCAGTACTTC. V usage is TRBV6-2 or TRBV6-3 and J usage is TRBJ2-5, with 9 bases that match TRBD1. The CDR3 consists of 15 residues. V shed 7 bases, J shed 2 bases, and the junction held 8 bases outside the gene matches. Germline lookup yields CDR1 MNHEY and CDR2 SVGEGT.